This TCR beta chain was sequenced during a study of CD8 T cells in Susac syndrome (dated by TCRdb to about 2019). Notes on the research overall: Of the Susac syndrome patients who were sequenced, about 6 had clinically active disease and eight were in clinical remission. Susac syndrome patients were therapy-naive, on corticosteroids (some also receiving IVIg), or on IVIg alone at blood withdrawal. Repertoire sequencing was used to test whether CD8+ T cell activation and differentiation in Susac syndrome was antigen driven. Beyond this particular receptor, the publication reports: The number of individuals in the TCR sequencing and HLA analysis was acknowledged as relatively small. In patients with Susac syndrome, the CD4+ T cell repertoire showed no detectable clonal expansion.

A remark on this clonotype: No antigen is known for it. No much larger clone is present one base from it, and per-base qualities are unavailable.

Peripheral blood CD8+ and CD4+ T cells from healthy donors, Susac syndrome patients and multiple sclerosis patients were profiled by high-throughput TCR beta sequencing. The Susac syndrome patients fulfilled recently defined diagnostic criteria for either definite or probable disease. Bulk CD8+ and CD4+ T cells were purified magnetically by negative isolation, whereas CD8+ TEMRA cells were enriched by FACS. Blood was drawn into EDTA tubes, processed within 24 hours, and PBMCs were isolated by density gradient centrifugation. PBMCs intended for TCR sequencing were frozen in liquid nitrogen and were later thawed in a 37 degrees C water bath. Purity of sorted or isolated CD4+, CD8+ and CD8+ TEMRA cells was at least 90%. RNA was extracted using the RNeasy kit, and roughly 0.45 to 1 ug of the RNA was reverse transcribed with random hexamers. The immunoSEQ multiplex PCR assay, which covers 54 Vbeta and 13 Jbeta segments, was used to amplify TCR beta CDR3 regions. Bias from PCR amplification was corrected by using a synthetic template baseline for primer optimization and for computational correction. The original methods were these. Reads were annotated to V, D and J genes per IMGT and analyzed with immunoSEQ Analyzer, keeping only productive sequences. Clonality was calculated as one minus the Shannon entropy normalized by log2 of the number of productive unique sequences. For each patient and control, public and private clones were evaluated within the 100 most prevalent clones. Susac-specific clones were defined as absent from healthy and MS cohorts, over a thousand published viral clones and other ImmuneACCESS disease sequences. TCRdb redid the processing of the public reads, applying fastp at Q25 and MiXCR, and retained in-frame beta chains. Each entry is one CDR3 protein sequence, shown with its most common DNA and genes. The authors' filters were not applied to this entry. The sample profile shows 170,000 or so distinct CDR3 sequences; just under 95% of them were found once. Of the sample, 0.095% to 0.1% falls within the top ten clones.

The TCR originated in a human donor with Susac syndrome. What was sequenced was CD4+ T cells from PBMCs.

For the CDR3, the sequence is CASSLTRSSGANVLTF. The nucleotides read TGTGCCAGCAGCCTCACAAGGAGCTCTGGGGCCAACGTCCTGACTTTC. The sequence links TRBV6-1 to TRBJ2-6; no D gene is confidently identified. The CDR3 starts with the cysteine, ends with the phenylalanine, and has 16 residues. The retained sequence is limited to the CDR3, 48 bases, with the frame set at the first base. In the germline V gene, CDR1 corresponds to MNHNS and CDR2 to SASEGT. V lost 6 bases and J lost 0 bases; the stretch between them is 12 bases long.